Following are 29 T cell receptor beta chains from one sample sequenced in a study of T cell changes during pregnancy in multiple sclerosis. Repertoires were generated with immunoSEQ multiplex PCR, while TCRdb's copy carries only in-frame clones and drops some. The sample lists more than 60,000 clones, 90% to 95% occurring once. This specimen was peripheral blood, taken before pregnancy. These TCRs come from a female donor with multiple sclerosis, enrolled in a pregnancy study.

The rearrangement links TRBV2 to TRBJ2-7; TRBD2 might be the D (7 bases). Trimming left V 8 bases short and J 2 bases short, with 19 bases between. Germline V gene data show CDR1 as SNHLY and CDR2 as FYNNEI. CDR3 length: 15 amino acids. CDR3 protein: CASGLRGGLAYEQYF. The CDR3 nucleotides are TGTGCCAGCGGCCTTAGGGGGGGGCTCGCCTACGAGCAGTACTTC.

This chain uses TRBV11-2 with TRBJ2-7; 10 bases match TRBD2. With V trimmed by 4 bases and J by 4 bases, 7 bases remained unmatched. Germline V gene lookup returns CDR1 SGHAT and CDR2 FQNNGV. The CDR3 has 15 amino acids. The CDR3 here is CASSSSSGGGYEQYF. The CDR3 DNA reads as TGTGCCAGCAGCTCCTCTAGCGGGGGAGGATACGAGCAGTACTTC.

This rearrangement joins TRBV25-1 to TRBJ2-1, with 7 bases fitting TRBD1. The germline CDR1 and CDR2 sequences are MGHDK and SYGVNS. The CDR3 contains 14 residues. V lost 4 bases and J lost 4; bases outside the gene matches: 4. The CDR3 protein is CASSGTGPYNEQFF. The CDR3 DNA follows: TGTGCCAGCAGTGGGACAGGCCCTTACAATGAGCAGTTCTTC.

The chain has TRBV5-6 and TRBJ1-5; the D gene is possibly TRBD1 (5 bases). Germline V CDR1 and CDR2: SGHDT, YYEEEE. The CDR3 runs to 17 residues. Trimming left V 0 bases short and J 1 base short, with 14 bases between. The CDR3 sequence is CASSLAGGKGSNQPQHF. CDR3 in DNA: TGTGCCAGCAGCTTGGCCGGGGGGAAGGGAAGCAATCAGCCCCAGCATTTT.

V and J are TRBV13 and TRBJ1-1; D gene ambiguous. V was trimmed by 5 bases and J by 7 bases, leaving 11 bases between them. The CDR3 extends over 12 amino acids. From germline, CDR1 is PRHDT and CDR2 FYEKMQ (reference sequence). Here the CDR3 reads CASSPPEGEAFF. The CDR3 coding sequence is TGTGCCAGCAGCCCGCCGGAGGGTGAAGCTTTCTTT.

V usage is TRBV13 and J usage is TRBJ1-1, with D tentatively TRBD1 (6 bases). V was cut by 1 base and J by 4 bases, with 10 bases left in between. The CDR3 is 14 amino acids. Germline V lookup: CDR1 PRHDT, CDR2 FYEKMQ (reference sequence). CDR3 region: CASSLVGTSTEAFF. The CDR3 nucleotides read TGTGCCAGCAGCTTAGTAGGGACATCCACTGAAGCTTTCTTT. The variable domain in full, with the rest retrieved from reference TRBV13 and TRBJ1-1, is AAGVIQSPRHLIKEKRETATLKCYPIPRHDTVYWYQQGPGQDPQFLISFYEKMQSDKGSIPDRFSAQQFSDYHSELNMSSLELGDSALYFCASSLVGTSTEAFFGQGTRLTVV.

This chain uses TRBV5-4 with TRBJ2-7; D possibly corresponds to TRBD2 (6 bases). CDR3 length equals 14 residues. Germline V lookup: CDR1 SGHNT, CDR2 YYREEE (reference sequence). Trimming shortened V by 0 bases and J by 7 bases, and 14 bases separated the two germline ends. CDR3 residues: CASSLAGGTGEQYF. The CDR3 nucleotides read TGTGCCAGCAGCTTGGCCGGCGGGACGGGAGAGCAGTACTTC.

The V call is TRBV18, the J call TRBJ1-1; D is perhaps TRBD1 (5 bases). CDR1 is KGHSH, CDR2 LQKENI, per germline. This CDR3 comprises 15 residues. V lost 8 bases and J 0 bases, leaving 16 bases between the germline ends. CDR3 DNA: TGTGCCAGCCGAGTTCTGGAGGGGATGAACACTGAAGCTTTCTTT. Translating gives CASRVLEGMNTEAFF.

The V call is TRBV15, the J call TRBJ2-7; D is perhaps TRBD2 (5 bases). Germline V gene data show CDR1 as LNHNV and CDR2 as YYDKDF (reference sequence). This CDR3 is 12 amino acids long. V shed 3 bases and J shed 6 bases, with 9 bases lying between them. The CDR3 DNA reads TGTGCCACCAGCAGCAAGGCGGGCGAGCAGTACTTC. Protein product: CATSSKAGEQYF.

The chain joins TRBV16 to TRBJ2-5, with D tentatively TRBD2 (7 bases). The DNA end is more similar to TRBJ2-7, so the J call may be wrong. Germline V gene sequence: CDR1 KGHSY, CDR2 FQNENV. The CDR3 spans 13 residues. CDR3 DNA sequence: TGTGCCAGCAGCCACCCTCGGGGGGCCGAGCAGTACTTC. Amino acids: CASSHPRGAEQYF.

J is TRBJ1-5 and V is TRBV10-3; the D gene is possibly TRBD1 (5 bases). Looked up from germline, CDR1 is ENHRY and CDR2 is SYGVKD. Trimming removed 4 bases at V and 5 bases at J, with 6 bases between. The CDR3 runs to 12 residues. CDR3 bases: TGTGCCATCAGTGGGGGGGATCAGCCCCAGCATTTT. Its protein is CAISGGDQPQHF.

The chain couples TRBV9 to TRBJ2-3; TRBD2 might be the D (5 bases). The germline gives CDR1 SGDLS, CDR2 YYNGEE. This CDR3 is built from 14 residues. V gave up 9 bases and J gave up 2 bases, with 16 bases separating them. The CDR3 spells CATSEGQVTDTQYF. In DNA form, the CDR3 reads TGTGCCACCTCTGAGGGCCAGGTCACAGATACGCAGTATTTT. Full variable domain (remainder filled in from reference TRBV9 and TRBJ2-3): DSGVTQTPKHLITATGQRVTLRCSPRSGDLSVYWYQQSLDQGLQFLIQYYNGEERAKGNILERFSAQQFPDLHSELNLSSLELGDSALYFCATSEGQVTDTQYFGPGTRLTVL.

This clone was detected once. The chain joins TRBV5-6 to TRBJ1-3; D call uncertain. Germline lookup yields CDR1 SGHDT and CDR2 YYEEEE. The CDR3 totals 13 residues. V was cut by 0 bases and J by 2 bases, with 3 bases left in between. CDR3 in amino acids: CASSLAAGNTIYF. The CDR3 DNA is TGTGCCAGCAGCTTGGCGGCTGGAAACACCATATATTTT.

This clone was picked up a small number of times. The J gene is TRBJ1-1, the V gene TRBV7-2; D is uncertain. The germline V gene encodes CDR1 SGHTA and CDR2 FQGNSA. This CDR3 comprises 13 residues. V dropped 5 bases and J dropped 10 bases, with 17 bases sitting between them. Here the CDR3 DNA reads TGTGCCAGCAGCCAAAGGGTAATGGAGGGAGCTTTCTTT. This codes for CASSQRVMEGAFF.

V and J are TRBV25-1 and TRBJ1-2; D unclear. The V end was cut by 5 bases, the J end by 8 bases, with 21 bases between. This CDR3 is built from 15 residues. Germline V gene sequence: CDR1 MGHDK, CDR2 SYGVNS. CDR3 residues: CASSPPRGILGGYTF. The CDR3 DNA sequence: TGTGCCAGCAGTCCCCCCAGAGGGATTTTGGGGGGCTACACCTTC.

CDR3 residues: CASSLSGTSLVEQYF. The DNA of the CDR3 is TGCGCCAGCAGCCTTTCCGGGACTAGTTTGGTCGAGCAGTACTTC. The chain joins TRBV5-1 to TRBJ2-7; 8 nucleotides agree with TRBD2. Germline V gives CDR1 SGHRS, CDR2 YFSETQ. V lost 4 bases and J lost 6; bases outside the gene matches: 12. This CDR3 has 15 amino acids.

The chain recombines TRBV6-5 with TRBJ1-2; 9 nucleotides match TRBD1. V was pared by 0 bases and J by 3 bases, with 5 bases of the junction left unmatched. The CDR3 covers 16 residues. The V gene's germline CDR1 is MNHEY and CDR2 SVGAGI. This CDR3 reads CASSYSDRGHDYGYTF. CDR3 bases: TGTGCCAGCAGTTACTCGGACAGGGGACATGACTATGGCTACACCTTC.

The chain has TRBV6-6 and TRBJ1-3, with a tentative D call TRBD1 (6 bases). The CDR3 spans 15 residues. CDR1 is MNHNY, CDR2 SVGAGI, per germline (reference sequence). Trimming removed 6 bases from V and 0 bases from J, with 12 bases in between. CDR3 in amino acids: CASSRDTGSGNTIYF. The CDR3 nucleotides are TGTGCCAGCAGCCGGGACACAGGCTCTGGAAACACCATATATTTT.

V gene TRBV7-9 combines with J gene TRBJ2-3; 8 nucleotides agree with TRBD1. The CDR3 runs to 14 residues. Trimming cost V 5 bases and J 4 bases; bases outside gene matches: 5. CDR1 and CDR2 (germline): SEHNR, FQNEAQ (reference sequence). In DNA, the CDR3 is TGTGCCAGCAGCATCCCAGGGGGCGCAGATACGCAGTATTTT. It translates to CASSIPGGADTQYF.

This clone was detected only once. V gene TRBV5-1 combines with J gene TRBJ2-7; tentative D call: TRBD2 (6 bases). The CDR3 contains 14 residues. Germline assignment: CDR1 SGHRS and CDR2 YFSETQ. The germline V and J ends were trimmed by 4 bases and 5 bases, with 16 bases remaining between them. For the CDR3, the DNA is TGCGCCAGCAGCGCGGGACTTCTGAGGCACGAGCAGTACTTC. Protein: CASSAGLLRHEQYF.

The chain uses TRBV4-2 and TRBJ2-1; 9 nucleotides line up with TRBD2. Per the germline V gene, CDR1 is LGHNA and CDR2 is YNFKEQ. CDR3 size: 19 residues. Unmatched junction bases numbered 18, after V lost 3 bases and J lost 6 bases. CDR3: CASSQGGTVLAGLRNEQFF. CDR3 nucleotide sequence: TGTGCCAGCAGCCAGGGGGGGACGGTCCTAGCGGGGCTTCGCAATGAGCAGTTCTTC.

The chain combines TRBV19 with TRBJ2-6, with D possibly TRBD1 on 5 matching bases. The V end lost 4 bases, the J end lost 0 bases, and 16 bases lay between the germline ends. CDR3 length: 18 residues. Germline V lookup: CDR1 LNHDA, CDR2 SQIVND (reference sequence). The CDR3 sequence is CASSTRVGRRSGANVLTF. The CDR3 DNA sequence: TGTGCCAGTAGTACTCGGGTGGGGCGGCGCTCTGGGGCCAACGTCCTGACTTTC.

The V gene is TRBV19, the J gene TRBJ1-2, with D possibly being TRBD1 (5 bases). Trimming cost V 8 bases and J 3 bases, with 16 bases left between them. The CDR3 totals 14 residues. Per the germline V gene, CDR1 is LNHDA and CDR2 is SQIVND (reference sequence). CDR3 coding DNA: TGTGCCAGTGCCCGACAGCGAGAAGACTATGGCTACACCTTC. This gives the protein CASARQREDYGYTF.

Concerning this clone itself: At the DNA level, this CDR3 is encoded by other sequences in the same sample as well. The chain recombines TRBV5-1 with TRBJ1-5; tentative D call: TRBD1 (6 bases). Deletions cut 0 bases from V and 4 bases from J, with 11 bases between. The CDR3 contains 15 residues. Germline V gives CDR1 SGHRS, CDR2 YFSETQ. The CDR3 is CASSLEGGRNQPQHF. The CDR3, as DNA: TGCGCCAGCAGCTTGGAAGGGGGACGAAATCAGCCCCAGCATTTT.

The genes are TRBV9 and TRBJ2-1; 8 nucleotides line up with TRBD2. J lost 6 bases, V lost 4 bases, and 9 bases had no gene match. Germline assignment: CDR1 SGDLS and CDR2 YYNGEE. CDR3 length: 15 amino acids. CDR3 sequence: CASSPWRGDINEQFF. The CDR3 nucleotides read TGTGCCAGCAGCCCGTGGCGGGGGGATATCAATGAGCAGTTCTTC.

This rearrangement joins TRBV4-3 to TRBJ2-2, with 8 bases identical to TRBD2. The CDR3 is 17 residues long. Trimming cost V 4 bases and J 5 bases; bases outside gene matches: 12. Germline V lookup: CDR1 LGHNA, CDR2 YSLEER. DNA of the CDR3: TGCGCCAGCAGCCCGTTCTTAGCGGGGTTGGGAACCGGGGAGCTGTTTTTT. Its translation: CASSPFLAGLGTGELFF.

The chain links TRBV18 to TRBJ1-2; tentatively, D is TRBD1 (6 bases). Germline V gene data show CDR1 as KGHSH and CDR2 as LQKENI. V dropped 4 bases and J dropped 7 bases, with 13 bases sitting between them. The CDR3 spans 13 residues. This chain's CDR3 is CASSQQGQGGYTF. DNA of the CDR3: TGTGCCAGCTCACAACAGGGCCAGGGTGGCTACACCTTC.

Here the CDR3 reads CASSQVRNTEAFF. In DNA, the CDR3 is TGTGCCAGCAGCCAAGTCAGGAACACTGAAGCTTTCTTT. The V call is TRBV14, the J call TRBJ1-1, with D unresolved. The V end lost 1 base, the J end lost 1 base, and 4 bases lay between the germline ends. The CDR3 spans 13 residues. Germline V gives CDR1 SGHDN, CDR2 FVKESK.

This chain connects TRBV18 to TRBJ2-7, with TRBD2 identical over 10 bases. This CDR3 spans 15 amino acids. Germline loops: CDR1 KGHSH, CDR2 LQKENI. J lost 6 bases, V lost 2 bases, and 7 bases had no gene match. CDR3 sequence reads: CASSPKSSGGGEQYF. For the CDR3, the DNA is TGTGCCAGCTCACCAAAATCTAGCGGGGGAGGCGAGCAGTACTTC.